The 5 T cell receptor beta chains in this list originate from one sample, sequenced in a study of shared clonotypes between healthy human individuals. Sequencing was performed with immunoSEQ multiplex PCR; in TCRdb, only in-frame clones are kept and a portion is missing. The sample gives a few million clones, 92% of which show up once; 0.3% to 0.4% is in the top ten. Material: naive CD4+ T cells from PBMCs. As for subset: CD45RA+ positively selected. Receptor source: a man between 18 and 35 years old in good health. Some clones in this sample may be carry-over from other donors' samples.

J is TRBJ1-5 and V is TRBV18; no clear D gene. Germline assignment: CDR1 KGHSH and CDR2 LQKENI. V shed 6 bases and J shed 5 bases, with 8 bases lying between them. The CDR3 spans 12 residues. CDR3 sequence: CASSHVDQPQHF. The CDR3 nucleotides are TGTGCCAGCTCCCACGTCGATCAGCCCCAGCATTTT.

This clone was recorded only once. The identical CDR3 is also encoded by other nucleotide sequences in the sample. The rearrangement links TRBV9 to TRBJ2-3; D call uncertain. Germline V gives CDR1 SGDLS, CDR2 YYNGEE. The CDR3 consists of 14 residues. V was cut by 0 bases and J by 2 bases, with 7 bases left in between. CDR3 sequence reads: CASSVDSYTDTQYF. CDR3 DNA sequence: TGTGCCAGCAGCGTAGACTCATACACAGATACGCAGTATTTT.

The chain couples TRBV9 to TRBJ2-4, with 7 bases lining up with TRBD1. J lost 4 bases, V lost 0 bases, and 13 bases had no gene match. Looked up from germline, CDR1 is SGDLS and CDR2 is YYNGEE. The CDR3 covers 18 residues. The chain's CDR3 is CASSVDGTVGVGKNIQYF. As DNA, the CDR3 is TGTGCCAGCAGCGTAGATGGGACAGTCGGGGTGGGGAAAAACATTCAGTACTTC.

This sequence joins TRBV2 and TRBJ2-1; D remains ambiguous. The CDR3 has 12 residues. The ends were cut back, 6 bases at V and 5 bases at J, with 8 bases in the middle. Germline CDR1 and CDR2: SNHLY and FYNNEI. CDR3 sequence: CASRAYHNEQFF. The CDR3 DNA reads as TGTGCCAGCAGGGCGTACCACAATGAGCAGTTCTTC. The entire variable domain, with the rest obtained from reference TRBV2 and TRBJ2-1, is as follows: EPEVTQTPSHQVTQMGQEVILRCVPISNHLYFYWYRQILGQKVEFLVSFYNNEISEKSEIFDDQFSVERPDGSNFTLKIRSTKLEDSAMYFCASRAYHNEQFFGPGTRLTVL.

The chain is built from TRBV28 and TRBJ2-7; TRBD2 matches at 13 bases. The J segment lost 6 bases and the V segment lost 0 bases, leaving 11 bases of the junction unmatched. The CDR3 covers 18 residues. Germline CDR1 and CDR2: MDHEN and SYDVKM. The CDR3 region is CASSLWGGLAGASGEQYF. In DNA, the CDR3 is TGTGCCAGCAGTTTATGGGGCGGACTAGCGGGAGCTAGTGGCGAGCAGTACTTC.